Described below is a single T cell receptor (beta chain) sequence and its context. The antigen is undetermined. This table comes from immunoSEQ multiplex PCR, and its TCRdb copy is limited to in-frame clones, with some not included. The sample consists of 50,000 to 55,000 clones, about nine tenths of them appearing once. This record belongs to a study of T cell responses to AZD1222 COVID-19 vaccine. Study findings and constraints: Donors were largely white British and mainly female; clonal diversity was possibly underestimated.

Germline V CDR1 and CDR2: SGHDT, YYEEEE. The CDR3 is 14 residues long. V lost 4 bases, J lost 3 bases, and 14 bases lay in between. The receptor's source is an adult who received the AZD1222 COVID-19 vaccine. J is TRBJ2-7 and V is TRBV5-6, with TRBD1 as a possible D gene (5 bases). The specimen was peripheral blood, collected 28 days after the second AZD1222 dose. CDR3 nucleotides: TGTGCCAGCAGCGGCCCGGGCAGGGACTACGAGCAGTACTTC. This translates into CASSGPGRDYEQYF. The complete variable domain, with remaining parts taken from reference TRBV5-6 and TRBJ2-7, reads DAGVTQSPTHLIKTRGQQVTLRCSPKSGHDTVSWYQQALGQGPQFIFQYYEEEERQRGNFPDRFSGHQFPNYSSELNVNALLLGDSALYLCASSGPGRDYEQYFGPGTRLTVT.